This T cell receptor beta chain was documented in a study of cytomegalovirus exposure and HLA in healthy donors. PCR used 60 Vbeta primers and 13 Jbeta primers. Method: immunoSEQ multiplex PCR; TCRdb's copy keeps in-frame clones and lacks some. This table holds roughly 34,000 clones, roughly three quarters found once. This clone was seen more than once but under ten times. From germline, CDR1 is MNHEY and CDR2 SVGAGI. The CDR3 loop spans 15 amino acids. Between the trimmed V and J ends, which lost 6 bases and 5 bases, there was a span of 19 bases. The receptor was derived from a man aged 25-40 years in good health and CMV-seronegative. The material sequenced was PBMCs. V and J are TRBV6-5 and TRBJ2-5; unclear D gene. CDR3 bases: TGTGCCAGCAGCGACGGATCGGCTTCGAGGGAGACCCAGTACTTC. Its translation: CASSDGSASRETQYF.